This TCR beta chain came from a study of graft-versus-host responses after intestinal transplantation. On the study more broadly: After anti-thymocyte globulin induction, recipients took tacrolimus and steroids for three to four years.

The CDR3 is 15 amino acids. Trimming at V came to 5 bases and at J to 3 bases, leaving 6 bases not matched to a gene. CDR1 MNHEY and CDR2 SVGAGI come from the germline V gene. This clone was detected only once. Measured with immunoSEQ multiplex PCR; TCRdb has only the in-frame clones, and not every one. The profile covers around 20,000 clones, with roughly 92% appearing a single time and approximately 41% taken by the ten largest. The material was PBMCs, obtained around 37 weeks after intestinal transplant. The rearrangement uses TRBV6-5 and TRBJ2-7, with 11 bases aligning to TRBD2. The clonotype was recovered from a human patient who received an intestinal transplant, so some T cells may come from the graft donor. DNA of the CDR3: TGTGCCAGCAGTCCTGGGGGGACTAGCGGCTACGAGCAGTACTTC. This encodes CASSPGGTSGYEQYF.